This entry lists 14 T cell receptor beta chains sequenced from one sample in a study of metastatic and nonmetastatic thyroid tumors. TCRdb reprocessed the PCR reads via MiXCR. The table has about 40,000 clones, about 16% seen once. No treatment of any kind had been given to any patient before thyroid surgery. The sample consisted of blood. The receptor set was obtained from a female donor with papillary thyroid cancer or a benign thyroid nodule (not recorded which). Some clones in this sample may be carry-over from other donors' samples.

As for this clone: Since a much larger clone is just one base distant, this may be a read error. The V call is TRBV11-2, the J call TRBJ1-2; D is ambiguous. The CDR3 is 15 amino acids. Trimming left V 2 bases short and J 2 bases short, with 12 bases between. CDR1 is SGHAT, CDR2 FQNNGV, per germline. The CDR3 loop is CASSLNLDGNYGYTF. In nucleotides, the CDR3 is TGTGCCAGCAGCTTAAATCTTGACGGGAACTATGGCTACACCTTC.

The chain carries TRBV20-1 and TRBJ2-7; D may correspond to TRBD1 or TRBD2 (6 bases each). The ends were cut back, 3 bases at V and 0 bases at J, with 18 bases in the middle. Germline CDR1 DFQATT, CDR2 SNEGSKA (reference sequence). The CDR3 covers 16 residues. In nucleotides, the CDR3 is TGCAGTGCTAGTGGGGGCGGGACGGTGATCTCCTACGAGCAGTACTTC. Translated: CSASGGGTVISYEQYF.

In this sample, this clone turned up many times. The rearrangement uses TRBV19 and TRBJ2-1; a weak D match, TRBD1 (7 bases). CDR3 length: 13 amino acids. V was cut by 8 bases and J by 3 bases, with 11 bases left in between. Germline CDR1 reads LNHDA; CDR2 reads SQIVND (reference sequence). CDR3 sequence reads: CASCQGGYNEQFF. CDR3 sequence (DNA): TGTGCCAGTTGTCAGGGGGGCTACAATGAGCAGTTCTTC.

There are many counts of this clone. The chain uses TRBV5-1 and TRBJ1-1; 7 nucleotides match TRBD1. This CDR3 is built from 16 residues. V trimming: 2 bases; J trimming: 10 bases; junction bases outside the gene matches: 17. Germline V gives CDR1 SGHRS, CDR2 YFSETQ. The CDR3 DNA follows: TGCGCCAGCAGCTTAGCTCCCGGACAGGTGAAAAGGGGAGCTTTCTTT. Encoded protein: CASSLAPGQVKRGAFF.

This clone has just a few counts. The rearrangement joins TRBV29-1 to TRBJ2-7; perhaps TRBD2 as D (5 bases). Trimming took 6 bases from V and 7 from J, leaving 13 bases between them. The CDR3 extends over 11 amino acids. Germline V CDR1 and CDR2: SQVTM, ANQGSEA. The chain's CDR3 is CSVREPGEQYF. The CDR3 nucleotides are TGCAGCGTCCGGGAACCCGGGGAGCAGTACTTC.

In this sample, this clone turned up many times. The chain employs TRBV4-2 and TRBJ1-4; D call uncertain. Germline V gives CDR1 LGHNA, CDR2 YNFKEQ. The CDR3 runs 12 residues. The V end lost 1 base, the J end lost 8 bases, and 5 bases lay between the germline ends. The CDR3 bases are TGTGCCAGCAGCCAAGTGAGGGAAAAACTGTTTTTT. It is translated as CASSQVREKLFF.

This clone has ten or more counts. The chain employs TRBV20-1 and TRBJ1-1, with 9 bases fitting TRBD1. The CDR3 contains 15 residues. V dropped 5 bases and J dropped 4; count of bases not matched to a gene: 11. The germline CDR1 and CDR2 sequences are DFQATT and SNEGSKA (reference sequence). The CDR3 nucleotides read TGCAGTGCTCCCGGGACAGGGAGAGTGAGCACTGAAGCTTTCTTT. This translates into CSAPGTGRVSTEAFF.

At least ten counts were recorded for this clone. The rearrangement links TRBV5-1 to TRBJ2-7, with D uncertain. The germline V and J ends were trimmed by 2 bases and 0 bases, with 12 bases remaining between them. In germline, CDR1 is SGHRS, CDR2 YFSETQ. There are 15 residues in the CDR3. The CDR3 sequence: CASSFGVFSSYEQYF. DNA for the CDR3: TGCGCCAGCAGCTTCGGAGTGTTCAGCTCCTACGAGCAGTACTTC.

This clone occurred many times. This rearrangement joins TRBV29-1 to TRBJ2-1; 12 nucleotides align to TRBD2. This CDR3 spans 16 amino acids. Per germline, CDR1 SQVTM and CDR2 ANQGSEA. Unmatched junction bases numbered 4, after V lost 1 base and J lost 3 bases. The CDR3 sequence is CSVEGLAGAVYNEQFF. The CDR3 DNA reads as TGCAGCGTTGAAGGACTAGCGGGAGCAGTCTACAATGAGCAGTTCTTC.

This clone appeared many times. The chain uses TRBV3-1 and TRBJ2-6, with D hard to call. Trimming left V 5 bases short and J 4 bases short, with 12 bases between. This CDR3 comprises 15 residues. Germline CDR1 LGHDT, CDR2 YNNKEL (reference sequence). The DNA of the CDR3 is TGTGCCAGCAGCAGGCAGGCGACAGGGGCCAACGTCCTGACTTTC. It is translated as CASSRQATGANVLTF.

This clone was found many times. The chain uses TRBV19 and TRBJ2-1; 10 bases match TRBD1. J lost 6 bases, V lost 5 bases, and 4 bases had no gene match. CDR1 and CDR2 (germline): LNHDA, SQIVND (reference sequence). CDR3 length equals 14 residues. This CDR3 reads CASSPGQGGNEQFF. The CDR3 DNA reads TGTGCCAGTAGTCCCGGACAGGGGGGCAATGAGCAGTTCTTC.

In this sample, this clone turned up many times. This chain links TRBV19 with TRBJ1-3, with no clear D. The CDR3 is made up of 15 amino acids. Germline CDR1 and CDR2: LNHDA and SQIVND (reference sequence). Trimming removed 3 bases from V and 3 bases from J, with 12 bases in between. DNA of the CDR3: TGTGCCAGTAGTATTGGGGAGATCCGTGGAAACACCATATATTTT. Its protein product is CASSIGEIRGNTIYF.

In its sample, this clone was seen many times. The V and J genes are TRBV6-6 and TRBJ1-6, with D unclear. This CDR3 comprises 16 residues. CDR1 is MNHNY and CDR2 is SVGAGI in the germline V gene (reference sequence). The germline V and J ends were trimmed by 2 bases and 9 bases, with 17 bases remaining between them. The CDR3 nucleotides read TGTGCCAGCAGTTACGATCGACCCGCTTTGGGTTCACCCCTCCACTTT. Translating it yields CASSYDRPALGSPLHF.

This clone came up many times. This rearrangement joins TRBV28 to TRBJ2-2; TRBD1 matches at 7 bases. CDR3 length: 15 amino acids. Per germline, CDR1 MDHEN and CDR2 SYDVKM. The ends lost 6 bases at V and 5 bases at J; junction bases unmatched: 9. The CDR3 loop is CASRPDRVGTGELFF. CDR3 DNA: TGTGCCAGCAGGCCCGACAGGGTTGGGACCGGGGAGCTGTTTTTT.